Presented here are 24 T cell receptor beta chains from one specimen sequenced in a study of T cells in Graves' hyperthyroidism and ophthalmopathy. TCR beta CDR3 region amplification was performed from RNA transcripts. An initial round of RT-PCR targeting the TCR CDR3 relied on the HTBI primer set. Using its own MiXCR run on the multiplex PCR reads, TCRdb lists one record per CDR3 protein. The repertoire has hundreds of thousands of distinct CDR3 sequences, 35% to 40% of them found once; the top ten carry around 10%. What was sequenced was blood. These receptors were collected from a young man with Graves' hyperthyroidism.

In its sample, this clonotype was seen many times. In DNA form, the CDR3 reads TGCGCCAGCAGTAACAGGGTGGCCACTGAAGCTTTCTTT. Its translation: CASSNRVATEAFF. The chain uses TRBV10-2 and TRBJ1-1; the D gene is possibly TRBD1 (6 bases). The CDR3 runs 13 residues. With 5 bases removed from V and 4 bases from J, the gap between germline ends came to 11 bases. Per germline, CDR1 WSHSY and CDR2 SAAADI.

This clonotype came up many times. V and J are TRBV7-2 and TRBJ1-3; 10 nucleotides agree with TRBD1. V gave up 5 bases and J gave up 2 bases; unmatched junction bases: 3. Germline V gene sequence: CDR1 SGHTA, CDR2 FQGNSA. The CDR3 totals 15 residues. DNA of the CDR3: TGTGCCAGCAGCCCGGGACAGGGGACTGGAAACACCATATATTTT. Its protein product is CASSPGQGTGNTIYF.

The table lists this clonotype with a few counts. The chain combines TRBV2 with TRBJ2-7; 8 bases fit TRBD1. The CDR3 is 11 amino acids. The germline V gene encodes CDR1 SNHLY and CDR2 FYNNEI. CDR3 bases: TGTGTCCTCCGGGACAGGTACGAGCAGTACTTC. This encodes CVLRDRYEQYF.

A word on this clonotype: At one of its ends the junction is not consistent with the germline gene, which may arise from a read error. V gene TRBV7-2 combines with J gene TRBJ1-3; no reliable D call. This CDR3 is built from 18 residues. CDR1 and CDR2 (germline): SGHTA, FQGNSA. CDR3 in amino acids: CASSQDPARISSGNTIYF. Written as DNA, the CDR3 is TGCGCCAGCAGCCAAGATCCAGCCAGGATCAGCTCTGGAAACACCATATATTTT.

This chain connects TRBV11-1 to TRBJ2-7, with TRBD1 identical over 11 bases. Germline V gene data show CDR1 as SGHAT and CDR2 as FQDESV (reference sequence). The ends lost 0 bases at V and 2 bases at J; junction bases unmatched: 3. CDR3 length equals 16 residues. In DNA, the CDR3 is TGTGCCAGCAGCTTAGCCGGGACAGGGGGTCCCTACGAGCAGTACTTC. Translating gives CASSLAGTGGPYEQYF.

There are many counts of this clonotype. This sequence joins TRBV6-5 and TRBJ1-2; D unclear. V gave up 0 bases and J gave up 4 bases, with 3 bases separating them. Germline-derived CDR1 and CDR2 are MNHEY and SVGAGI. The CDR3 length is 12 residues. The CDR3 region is CASSYSGYGYTF. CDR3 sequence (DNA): TGTGCCAGCAGTTACTCGGGCTATGGCTACACCTTC.

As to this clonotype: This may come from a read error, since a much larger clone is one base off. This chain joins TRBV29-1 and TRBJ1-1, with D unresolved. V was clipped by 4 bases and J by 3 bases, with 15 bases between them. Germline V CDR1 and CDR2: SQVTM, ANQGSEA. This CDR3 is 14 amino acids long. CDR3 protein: CSVVWPAADTEAFF. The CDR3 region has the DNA TGCAGCGTTGTGTGGCCGGCGGCGGACACTGAAGCTTTCTTT.

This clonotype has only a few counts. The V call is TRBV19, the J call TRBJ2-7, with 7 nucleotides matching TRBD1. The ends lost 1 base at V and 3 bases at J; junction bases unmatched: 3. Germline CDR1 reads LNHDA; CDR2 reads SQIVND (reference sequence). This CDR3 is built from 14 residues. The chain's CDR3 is CASSIGGTVYEQYF. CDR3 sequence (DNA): TGTGCCAGTAGTATAGGGGGGACAGTCTACGAGCAGTACTTC.

Here the CDR3 reads CASSALGGRGAFF. The CDR3, as DNA: TGTGCCAGCAGTGCCCTCGGCGGGCGCGGAGCTTTCTTT. The chain joins TRBV6-6 to TRBJ1-1, with D unresolved. Germline V gene lookup returns CDR1 MNHNY and CDR2 SVGAGI (reference sequence). V lost 5 bases, J lost 10 bases, and 17 bases lay in between. The CDR3 runs to 13 residues.

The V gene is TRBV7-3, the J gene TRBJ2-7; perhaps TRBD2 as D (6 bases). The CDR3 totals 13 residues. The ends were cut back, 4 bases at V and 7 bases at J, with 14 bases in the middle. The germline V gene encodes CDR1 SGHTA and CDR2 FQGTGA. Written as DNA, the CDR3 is TGTGCCAGCAGCTGGGGGGAAGGTCGAGAGCAGTACTTC. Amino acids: CASSWGEGREQYF.

The CDR3, as DNA: TGTGCCAGCAGCGTAAGCGGGTTGGACTATGGCTACGAGCAGTACTTC. It specifies CASSVSGLDYGYEQYF. The chain uses TRBV9 and TRBJ2-7, with TRBD2 as a possible D gene (6 bases). V lost 1 base and J lost 3, with 17 bases in between. This CDR3 spans 16 amino acids. In germline, CDR1 is SGDLS, CDR2 YYNGEE.

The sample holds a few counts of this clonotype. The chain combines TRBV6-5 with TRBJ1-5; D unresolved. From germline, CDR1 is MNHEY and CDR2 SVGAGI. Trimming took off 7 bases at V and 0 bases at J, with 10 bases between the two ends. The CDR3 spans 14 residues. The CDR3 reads CASTEPYSNQPQHF. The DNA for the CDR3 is TGTGCCAGCACGGAGCCTTATAGCAATCAGCCCCAGCATTTT.

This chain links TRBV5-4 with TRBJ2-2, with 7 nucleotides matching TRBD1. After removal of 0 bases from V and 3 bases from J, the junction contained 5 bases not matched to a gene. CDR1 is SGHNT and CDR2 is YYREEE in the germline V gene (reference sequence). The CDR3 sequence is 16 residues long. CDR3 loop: CASSLEGARDTGELFF. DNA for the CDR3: TGTGCCAGCAGCTTGGAGGGGGCGCGCGACACCGGGGAGCTGTTTTTT. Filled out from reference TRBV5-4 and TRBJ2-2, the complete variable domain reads ETGVTQSPTHLIKTRGQQVTLRCSSQSGHNTVSWYQQALGQGPQFIFQYYREEENGRGNFPPRFSGLQFPNYSSELNVNALELDDSALYLCASSLEGARDTGELFFGEGSRLTVL.

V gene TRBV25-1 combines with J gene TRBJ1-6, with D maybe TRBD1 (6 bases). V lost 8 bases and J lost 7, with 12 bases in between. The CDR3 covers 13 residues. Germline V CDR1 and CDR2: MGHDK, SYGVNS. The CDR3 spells CASQTGWNSPLHF. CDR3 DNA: TGTGCCAGCCAAACAGGGTGGAATTCACCCCTCCACTTT.

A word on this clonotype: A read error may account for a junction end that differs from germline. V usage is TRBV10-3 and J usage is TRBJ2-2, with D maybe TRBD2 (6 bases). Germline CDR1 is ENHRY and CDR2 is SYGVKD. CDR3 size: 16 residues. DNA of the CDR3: TGTACCATCAGAGCGTGGGACTCGGCGAACACCGGGGAGCTGTTTTTT. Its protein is CTIRAWDSANTGELFF.

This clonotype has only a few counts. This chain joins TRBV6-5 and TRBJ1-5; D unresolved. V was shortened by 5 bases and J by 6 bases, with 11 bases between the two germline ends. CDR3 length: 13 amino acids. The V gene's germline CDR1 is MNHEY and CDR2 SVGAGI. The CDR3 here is CASSQVDGQPQHF. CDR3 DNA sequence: TGTGCCAGCAGTCAAGTTGACGGTCAGCCCCAGCATTTT.

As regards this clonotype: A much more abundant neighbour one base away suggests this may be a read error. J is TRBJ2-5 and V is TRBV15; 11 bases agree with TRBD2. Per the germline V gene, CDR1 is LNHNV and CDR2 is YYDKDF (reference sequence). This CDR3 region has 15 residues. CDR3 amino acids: CATSRPGLAEEAQYF. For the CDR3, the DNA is TGTGCCACCAGCAGGCCGGGACTAGCGGAAGAGGCCCAGTACTTC.

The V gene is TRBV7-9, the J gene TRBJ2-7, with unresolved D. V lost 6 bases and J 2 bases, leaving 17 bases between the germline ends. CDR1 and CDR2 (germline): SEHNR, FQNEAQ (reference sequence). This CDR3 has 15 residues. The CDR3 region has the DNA TGTGCCAGCAGTTACTGGAGAGGCAGCGCCTACGAGCAGTACTTC. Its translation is CASSYWRGSAYEQYF.

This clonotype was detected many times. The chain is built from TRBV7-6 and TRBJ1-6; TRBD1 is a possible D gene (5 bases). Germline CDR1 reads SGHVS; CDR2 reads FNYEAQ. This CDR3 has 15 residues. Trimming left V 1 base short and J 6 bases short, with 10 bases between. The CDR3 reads CASSLEAGSNSPLHF. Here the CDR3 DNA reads TGTGCCAGCAGCTTAGAGGCAGGGAGTAATTCACCCCTCCACTTT.

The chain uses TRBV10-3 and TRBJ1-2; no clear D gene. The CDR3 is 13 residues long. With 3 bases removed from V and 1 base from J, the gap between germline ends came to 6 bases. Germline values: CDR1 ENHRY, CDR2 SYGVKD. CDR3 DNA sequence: TGTGCCATCAGTGAAATAGATAACTATGGCTACACCTTC. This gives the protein CAISEIDNYGYTF.

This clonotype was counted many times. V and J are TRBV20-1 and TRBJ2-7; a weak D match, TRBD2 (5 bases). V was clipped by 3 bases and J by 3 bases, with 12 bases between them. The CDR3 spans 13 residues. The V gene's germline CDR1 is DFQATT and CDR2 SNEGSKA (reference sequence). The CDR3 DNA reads TGCAGTGCTAGTCCAGCGGTGGGCTACGAGCAGTACTTC. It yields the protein CSASPAVGYEQYF.

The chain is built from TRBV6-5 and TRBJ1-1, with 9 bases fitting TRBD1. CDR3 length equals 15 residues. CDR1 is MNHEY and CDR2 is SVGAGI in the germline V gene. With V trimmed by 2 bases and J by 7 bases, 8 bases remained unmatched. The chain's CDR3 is CASSYPGQGHREAFF. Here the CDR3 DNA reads TGTGCCAGCAGTTACCCCGGACAGGGGCACCGTGAAGCTTTCTTT.

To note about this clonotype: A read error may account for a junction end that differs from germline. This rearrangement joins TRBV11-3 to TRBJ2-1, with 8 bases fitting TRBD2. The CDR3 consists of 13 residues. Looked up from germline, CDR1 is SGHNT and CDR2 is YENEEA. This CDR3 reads CASSPLNEAGGRF. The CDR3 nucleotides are TGTGCCAGCAGCCCCTTGAATGAGGCGGGGGGCCGCTTC.

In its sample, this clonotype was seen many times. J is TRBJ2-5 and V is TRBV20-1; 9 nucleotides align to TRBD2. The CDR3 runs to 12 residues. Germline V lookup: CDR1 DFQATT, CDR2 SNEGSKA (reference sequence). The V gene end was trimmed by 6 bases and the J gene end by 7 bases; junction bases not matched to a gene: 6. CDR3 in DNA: TGCAGTGCGCGGACTAGCGAAGGGACCCAGTACTTC. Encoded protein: CSARTSEGTQYF.